The following is a TCR beta chain sequence with its context. Its antigen remains unknown. Other DNA sequences in the sample encode the same CDR3. The V end was cut by 6 bases, the J end by 0 bases, with 9 bases between. This CDR3 comprises 12 residues. Germline V gene sequence: CDR1 SQVTM, CDR2 ANQGSEA. This entry belongs to a study of cytomegalovirus exposure and HLA in healthy donors. PCR used 60 Vbeta primers and 13 Jbeta primers. Repertoires were generated with immunoSEQ multiplex PCR, while TCRdb's copy carries only in-frame clones and drops some. The data hold about 130,000 clones, with 76% observed a single time. Study results and caveats: Among the most significant clusters, several appeared linked to common viral pathogens in a later analysis. The authors enumerated some 160 TCR beta chains as linked to cytomegalovirus. V- and J-gene trimming in TCR beta was tied to a missense DCLRE1C variant by an analysis performed later. Later examination showed HLA-associated TCR beta chains had greater clonal expansion than equally common others.

The V and J genes are TRBV29-1 and TRBJ2-7; D may be TRBD1 (6 bases). The sample taken for sequencing was PBMCs. The TCR comes from a man between 40 and 49 years old in good health and CMV-seronegative. CDR3 region: CSVADSSYEQYF. CDR3 coding DNA: TGCAGCGTCGCGGACAGCTCCTACGAGCAGTACTTC.